The 5 T cell receptor beta chains below all came from one sample that was sequenced in a study of blood T cell repertoires in COVID-19. Generated by immunoSEQ multiplex PCR, the TCRdb table keeps only in-frame clones and is missing some. The table shows fewer than 200,000 clones, with around nine tenths occurring only once. Material for sequencing was peripheral blood. The source of these receptors is a young woman who had recovered from COVID-19.

V gene TRBV27 combines with J gene TRBJ1-6, with TRBD1 identical over 8 bases. After removal of 5 bases from V and 5 bases from J, the junction contained 8 bases not matched to a gene. Germline CDR1 reads MNHEY; CDR2 reads SMNVEV (reference sequence). The CDR3 spans 16 residues. As DNA, the CDR3 is TGTGCCAGCAGTCCCGGACAGGGCGTTAATAATTCACCCCTCCACTTT. Protein sequence: CASSPGQGVNNSPLHF.

The rearrangement joins TRBV2 to TRBJ2-5; TRBD2 matches 11 bases. CDR3 length: 14 residues. Germline V lookup: CDR1 SNHLY, CDR2 FYNNEI. The J segment lost 5 bases and the V segment lost 2 bases, leaving 1 base of the junction unmatched. CDR3 in DNA: TGTGCCAGCAGTGAAAGGACTAGCGGGGAGACCCAGTACTTC. Amino acid sequence: CASSERTSGETQYF.

V is TRBV3-1 (or the pseudogene TRBV3-2) and J is TRBJ1-1, with D possibly matching TRBD1 (6 bases). The CDR3 contains 16 residues. The V end lost 4 bases, the J end lost 6 bases, and 21 bases lay between the germline ends. Germline V gene data show CDR1 as LGHDT and CDR2 as YNNKEL (reference sequence). CDR3 protein: CASSLRGPTGGAEAFF. In DNA, the CDR3 is TGTGCCAGCAGCCTTCGAGGGCCGACAGGAGGAGCTGAAGCTTTCTTT.

This clone has just one count. The rearrangement uses TRBV18 and TRBJ2-7, with 7 bases fitting TRBD1. From germline, CDR1 is KGHSH and CDR2 LQKENI. V lost 5 bases and J lost 6; bases outside the gene matches: 7. The CDR3 contains 13 residues. The CDR3 is CASSGPTGAEQYF. As DNA, the CDR3 is TGTGCCAGCTCAGGCCCTACAGGGGCCGAGCAGTACTTC.

The chain joins TRBV5-4 to TRBJ2-4; possibly TRBD1 for D (6 bases). CDR3 length: 17 amino acids. V lost 0 bases to trimming and J lost 0 bases, with 13 bases between them. From germline, CDR1 is SGHNT and CDR2 YYREEE (reference sequence). The CDR3 protein is CASSLGPGALAKNIQYF. In DNA form, the CDR3 reads TGTGCCAGCAGCTTGGGGCCAGGGGCACTAGCCAAAAACATTCAGTACTTC. Using reference TRBV5-4 and TRBJ2-4 for the parts outside the CDR3, the full variable domain is ETGVTQSPTHLIKTRGQQVTLRCSSQSGHNTVSWYQQALGQGPQFIFQYYREEENGRGNFPPRFSGLQFPNYSSELNVNALELDDSALYLCASSLGPGALAKNIQYFGAGTRLSVL.